Below, one T cell receptor beta chain is given with its context. The sample is drawn from a study of cytomegalovirus exposure and HLA in healthy donors. Trimming stripped 1 base from V and 2 bases from J, with 11 bases between. The germline gives CDR1 SGHVS, CDR2 FQNEAQ. The CDR3 spans 15 residues. Clones were sequenced by immunoSEQ multiplex PCR, and TCRdb holds only the in-frame ones, with some missing. Found here are around 50,000 clones, approximately 93% of them singletons; the top ten hold roughly 6%. The source of this sequence is a woman younger than 30 in good health and CMV-seronegative. The rearrangement uses TRBV7-8 and TRBJ1-2; D perhaps matches TRBD1 (5 bases). The sequenced sample consisted of PBMCs. CDR3 DNA sequence: TGTGCCAGCAGCTTAGACGGCAGGGTAAACTATGGCTACACCTTC. This translates into CASSLDGRVNYGYTF.